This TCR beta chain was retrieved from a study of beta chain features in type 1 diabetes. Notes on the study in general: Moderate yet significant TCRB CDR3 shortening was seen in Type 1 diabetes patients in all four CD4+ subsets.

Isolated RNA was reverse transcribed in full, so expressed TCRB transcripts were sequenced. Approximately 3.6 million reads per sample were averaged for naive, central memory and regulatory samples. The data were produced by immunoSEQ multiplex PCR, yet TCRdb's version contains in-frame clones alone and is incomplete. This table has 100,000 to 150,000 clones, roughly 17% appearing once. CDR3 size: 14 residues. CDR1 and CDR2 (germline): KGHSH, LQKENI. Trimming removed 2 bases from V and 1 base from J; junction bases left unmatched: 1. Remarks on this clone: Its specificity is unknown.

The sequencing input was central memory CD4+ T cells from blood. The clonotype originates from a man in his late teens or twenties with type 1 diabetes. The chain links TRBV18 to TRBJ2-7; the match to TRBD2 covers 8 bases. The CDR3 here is CASSPAGGSYEQYF. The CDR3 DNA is TGTGCCAGCTCACCAGCGGGAGGATCCTACGAGCAGTACTTC.